This is a list of T cell receptor beta chains from one sample in a study of T-cell memory formation after mild COVID-19. One entry per CDR3 protein, called by TCRdb with MiXCR from the 5' RACE reads. Of a few hundred thousand distinct CDR3 sequences in the sample, roughly 21% were seen once. Material: PBMCs or a T cell subset sorted from them (not recorded which). The receptors come from a man aged 18 to 30 who had mild COVID-19 (a few samples of this study predate the infection). Cell type and time point are not known. Each CDR3 is given with its conserved first and last residue. Fields, in order: clone size, V gene, D gene, J gene, CDR3 DNA, CDR3 protein. A D gene is named only where the DNA matches it firmly. Not every row has a clone size; where given, it reads once, few, many or a size class.

abundance: few; v_gene: TRBV4-1; d_gene: TRBD2; j_gene: TRBJ2-4; CDR3nt: TGCGCCAGCAGCCAACCCGGGACTACCATTCAGTACTTC; CDR3aa: CASSQPGTTIQYF
abundance: few; v_gene: TRBV12-3/TRBV12-4; d_gene: .; j_gene: TRBJ2-1; CDR3nt: TGTGCCAGCAGCCCTCACCGTGAGCAGTTCTTC; CDR3aa: CASSPHREQFF
abundance: .; v_gene: TRBV12-1; d_gene: .; j_gene: TRBJ1-2; CDR3nt: TGTGCCAGCAGCTTTGGGGGCATCGTGGGCTACACCTTC; CDR3aa: CASSFGGIVGYTF
abundance: few; v_gene: TRBV6-2/TRBV6-3; d_gene: .; j_gene: TRBJ2-7; CDR3nt: TGTGCCAGCAGTCGACTTGACTGGGGACTTCCTCCGGAGCAGTACTTC; CDR3aa: CASSRLDWGLPPEQYF
abundance: .; v_gene: TRBV20-1; d_gene: .; j_gene: TRBJ2-3; CDR3nt: TGCAGTCCGGGCGGGGTTCGGACAGATACGCAGTATTTT; CDR3aa: CSPGGVRTDTQYF
abundance: few; v_gene: TRBV6-2/TRBV6-3; d_gene: TRBD1; j_gene: TRBJ2-1; CDR3nt: TGTGCCAGCAGACGGACAGGGGACGAGCAGTTCTTC; CDR3aa: CASRRTGDEQFF
abundance: few; v_gene: TRBV4-3; d_gene: TRBD2; j_gene: TRBJ2-2; CDR3nt: TGCGCCAGCAGCCAGAGAGCGGGGGGGCGTGGAAAAGTCGGGGAGCTGTTTTTT; CDR3aa: CASSQRAGGRGKVGELFF
abundance: .; v_gene: TRBV5-1; d_gene: .; j_gene: TRBJ2-3; CDR3nt: TGCGCCAGCAGCGACCCGGGGGTCCTAGGCGATACGCAGTATTTT; CDR3aa: CASSDPGVLGDTQYF
abundance: .; v_gene: TRBV2; d_gene: .; j_gene: TRBJ2-7; CDR3nt: TGTGCCAGCAGTTCTGCCGACAAGCCCTACGAGCAGTACTTC; CDR3aa: CASSSADKPYEQYF
abundance: few; v_gene: TRBV20-1; d_gene: TRBD2; j_gene: TRBJ2-5; CDR3nt: TGCAGTGCGGCCCGGGGGGGCTTGGAGACCCAGTACTTC; CDR3aa: CSAARGGLETQYF
abundance: few; v_gene: TRBV2; d_gene: TRBD1; j_gene: TRBJ1-5; CDR3nt: TGTGCCAGCAGTGATAACAGGGGGATTCAGCCCCAGCATTTT; CDR3aa: CASSDNRGIQPQHF
abundance: many; v_gene: TRBV5-1; d_gene: .; j_gene: TRBJ1-1; CDR3nt: TGCGCCAGCAGCTTGGAAGGAGCCGAAGCTTTCTTT; CDR3aa: CASSLEGAEAFF
abundance: few; v_gene: TRBV4-1; d_gene: .; j_gene: TRBJ1-5; CDR3nt: TGCGCCAGCAGCCAAGGGCCCCTTAGCAATCAGCCCCAGCATTTT; CDR3aa: CASSQGPLSNQPQHF
abundance: few; v_gene: TRBV10-3; d_gene: TRBD2; j_gene: TRBJ2-1; CDR3nt: TGTGCCATCTACGGGAGGAATGAGCAGTTCTTC; CDR3aa: CAIYGRNEQFF
abundance: few; v_gene: TRBV11-2; d_gene: .; j_gene: TRBJ1-2; CDR3nt: TGTGCCAGCAGCATATGGGGACCCTCCTATGGCTACACCTTC; CDR3aa: CASSIWGPSYGYTF
abundance: .; v_gene: TRBV6-5; d_gene: .; j_gene: TRBJ2-5; CDR3nt: TGTGCCAGCAGCCAGGGGACGAACCAAGAGACCCAGTACTTC; CDR3aa: CASSQGTNQETQYF
abundance: few; v_gene: TRBV12-3/TRBV12-4; d_gene: .; j_gene: TRBJ2-5; CDR3nt: TGTGCCAGCAGTGCCTTCGGGGGCCCACAAGAGACCCAGTACTTC; CDR3aa: CASSAFGGPQETQYF
abundance: .; v_gene: TRBV6-5; d_gene: TRBD1; j_gene: TRBJ1-5; CDR3nt: TGTGCCAGCAGCTTGACAGGGGCCAGCAATCAGCCCCAGCATTTT; CDR3aa: CASSLTGASNQPQHF
abundance: .; v_gene: TRBV7-9; d_gene: .; j_gene: TRBJ1-6; CDR3nt: TGTGCCAGCAGGATTGAATATAAAAATTCACCCCTCCACTTT; CDR3aa: CASRIEYKNSPLHF
abundance: few; v_gene: TRBV5-4; d_gene: .; j_gene: TRBJ1-1; CDR3nt: TGTGCCAGCAGCTCCTTCCGACTCGGTTCCTCAGGTTTCTTT; CDR3aa: CASSSFRLGSSGFF